These 3 T cell receptor beta chains originate from one sample sequenced in a study of PD-L1 blockade in urothelial cancer (dated by TCRdb to 2016 to 2017). Library preparation used the immunoSEQ multiplex PCR assay. TCRdb stores this immuneACCESS table with in-frame sequences only. Part of the clones is absent; in the studies checked, under half of the shortfall reflects unresolved V genes, and no reason is known for the rest. This sample lists about 55,000 clones; around 77% were detected once. The ten largest clones take up 3% to 4.5% of the sample. The starting material was PBMCs, obtained around atezolizumab (anti-PD-L1) treatment. The receptor source for this set is a man aged 65 to 85 with urothelial cancer.

The chain employs TRBV2 and TRBJ2-7; TRBD2 matches 13 bases. The CDR3 is 15 residues long. The junction had 8 bases not matched to a gene; V was cut back by 6 bases and J by 6 bases. CDR1 SNHLY and CDR2 FYNNEI come from the germline V gene. The CDR3 DNA is TGTGCCAGCAGACTAGCGGGAGGGCCTGCGATCGAGCAGTACTTC. Translating gives CASRLAGGPAIEQYF.

The chain carries TRBV12-2 and TRBJ1-5; the table's D call, TRBD1, was not checked against the DNA. TRBV12-2 is described as a pseudogene. This CDR3 has 14 amino acids. The DNA for the CDR3 is TGTGCAAGTCGCCCCCTCCAGGGGGATCAGCCCCAGCATTTT. Translated, it gives CASRPLQGDQPQHF.

V usage is TRBV11-1 and J usage is TRBJ2-1; possible D gene TRBD2, 5 bases. Per the germline V gene, CDR1 is SGHAT and CDR2 is FQDESV (reference sequence). The CDR3 has 13 amino acids. V shed 5 bases and J shed 5 bases, with 10 bases lying between them. The CDR3 region has the DNA TGTGCCAGCAGCATACCGGGGAACAATGAGCAGTTCTTC. It translates to CASSIPGNNEQFF.